These 13 T cell receptor beta chains came from one sample sequenced in a study of cytomegalovirus exposure and HLA in healthy donors. In the PCR, 60 Vbeta and 13 Jbeta primers were used. Libraries were prepared by immunoSEQ multiplex PCR; TCRdb keeps only in-frame clonotypes and omits some of them. The repertoire includes about 200,000 clones, 75% to 85% of them detected once, and 2.7% sits in the top ten. Sequenced input: PBMCs. These receptors originate from a woman aged 40 to 50 in good health and CMV-seronegative.

In nucleotides, the CDR3 is TGTGCCAGCAGCTTGAGCCCCCGGGGGGGTTCCGGGGAGCTGTTTTTT. As protein: CASSLSPRGGSGELFF. The chain links TRBV7-3 to TRBJ2-2; 8 bases match TRBD2. The germline gives CDR1 SGHTA, CDR2 FQGTGA. The V segment lost 3 bases and the J segment 6 bases; nucleotides outside the gene matches: 9. The length of the CDR3 is 16 residues.

The chain recombines TRBV11-2 with TRBJ1-3; a possible D gene is TRBD1 (6 bases). The V end lost 5 bases, the J end lost 2 bases, and 25 bases lay between the germline ends. The CDR3 is made up of 19 amino acids. Looked up from germline, CDR1 is SGHAT and CDR2 is FQNNGV. The CDR3 loop is CASSHRGPGQVVAGNTIYF. The CDR3 bases are TGTGCCAGCAGCCATCGGGGTCCGGGACAAGTGGTGGCTGGAAACACCATATATTTT.

The V call is TRBV2, the J call TRBJ2-7, with TRBD2 identical over 10 bases. CDR3 length: 16 residues. Germline V gene lookup returns CDR1 SNHLY and CDR2 FYNNEI. The trim removed 3 bases at V and 2 bases at J, leaving 7 bases unmatched. The CDR3 protein is CASSDLGTSEPYEQYF. CDR3 bases: TGTGCCAGCAGTGATTTGGGGACTAGCGAACCCTACGAGCAGTACTTC.

In its sample, this clone was seen a few times. The rearrangement links TRBV30 to TRBJ1-5; 7 bases map to TRBD1. The CDR3 length is 15 residues. The V gene end was trimmed by 3 bases and the J gene end by 7 bases; junction bases not matched to a gene: 12. Germline-derived CDR1 and CDR2 are GTSNPN and SVGIG (reference sequence). The CDR3 loop is CAWSAGTVGGQPQHF. In DNA form, the CDR3 reads TGTGCCTGGAGCGCCGGGACAGTAGGGGGGCAGCCCCAGCATTTT.

The J gene is TRBJ2-7, the V gene TRBV5-1, with 8 bases lining up with TRBD2. Germline V lookup: CDR1 SGHRS, CDR2 YFSETQ. The V and J ends lost 0 bases and 6 bases, in that order; junction bases with no gene match: 8. CDR3 length: 15 amino acids. The CDR3 sequence is CASSLGTSGGGEQYF. The CDR3 region has the DNA TGCGCCAGCAGCTTGGGTACTAGCGGAGGGGGCGAGCAGTACTTC.

The genes are TRBV18 and TRBJ1-5; 10 positions match TRBD1. CDR1 and CDR2 (germline): KGHSH, LQKENI. The CDR3 covers 15 residues. V lost 3 bases and J lost 7; bases outside the gene matches: 6. DNA for the CDR3: TGTGCCAGCTCACCGACGGGACAGGGGTCACAGCCCCAGCATTTT. Residues: CASSPTGQGSQPQHF.

V and J are TRBV27 and TRBJ2-2; 8 bases are shared with TRBD2. CDR1 is MNHEY and CDR2 is SMNVEV in the germline V gene (reference sequence). The CDR3 contains 14 residues. V trimming: 8 bases; J trimming: 4 bases; junction bases outside the gene matches: 6. The CDR3 sequence: CASRGGTATGELFF. The CDR3 DNA follows: TGTGCCAGCCGCGGGGGGACTGCCACCGGGGAGCTGTTTTTT.

J is TRBJ2-5 and V is TRBV7-6; D gene uncertain. This CDR3 is 12 amino acids long. The V end was cut by 3 bases, the J end by 4 bases, with 6 bases between. CDR1 and CDR2 (germline): SGHVS, FNYEAQ. The CDR3: CASSFRRETQYF. The CDR3, as DNA: TGTGCCAGCAGCTTCCGGAGAGAGACCCAGTACTTC.

The chain carries TRBV28 and TRBJ1-5, with 7 positions matching TRBD1. V gave up 8 bases and J gave up 5 bases; unmatched junction bases: 12. The germline V gene encodes CDR1 MDHEN and CDR2 SYDVKM. The CDR3 consists of 15 residues. The CDR3 nucleotides are TGTGCCAGCTGGTGGCGGACAGGTACTTATCAGCCCCAGCATTTT. Encoded protein: CASWWRTGTYQPQHF.

This chain connects TRBV27 to TRBJ2-2; perhaps TRBD1 as D (6 bases). Germline CDR1 reads MNHEY; CDR2 reads SMNVEV (reference sequence). Trimming took 4 bases from V and 7 from J, leaving 19 bases between them. The CDR3 has 16 residues. The CDR3 sequence: CASSYSTYRAIGELFF. Written as DNA, the CDR3 is TGTGCCAGCAGTTACTCGACCTACAGGGCGATCGGGGAGCTGTTTTTT.

The chain carries TRBV27 and TRBJ2-7; 8 positions match TRBD1. The V and J ends lost 9 bases and 6 bases, in that order; junction bases with no gene match: 10. The V gene's germline CDR1 is MNHEY and CDR2 SMNVEV (reference sequence). The CDR3 spans 13 residues. The CDR3 loop is CASQDRENPEQYF. In nucleotides, the CDR3 is TGTGCCAGTCAGGACAGGGAGAATCCCGAGCAGTACTTC.

CDR3 residues: CASSSTGTGGYEQYF. The CDR3 DNA is TGTGCCAGCAGCTCCACCGGGACAGGGGGCTACGAGCAGTACTTC. The J gene is TRBJ2-7, the V gene TRBV7-9; 11 bases line up with TRBD1. CDR1 SEHNR and CDR2 FQNEAQ come from the germline V gene (reference sequence). V was pared by 4 bases and J by 3 bases, with 5 bases of the junction left unmatched. CDR3 length: 15 residues.

This clone was seen a handful of times. The chain employs TRBV2 and TRBJ1-4; 11 bases fit TRBD1. V lost 4 bases to trimming and J lost 6 bases; unmatched junction nucleotides: 7. Per the germline V gene, CDR1 is SNHLY and CDR2 is FYNNEI. CDR3 length: 16 residues. CDR3 DNA: TGTGCCAGCAGTGGGACAGGGGGCGCCGGTGATGAAAAACTGTTTTTT. Translation gives CASSGTGGAGDEKLFF.